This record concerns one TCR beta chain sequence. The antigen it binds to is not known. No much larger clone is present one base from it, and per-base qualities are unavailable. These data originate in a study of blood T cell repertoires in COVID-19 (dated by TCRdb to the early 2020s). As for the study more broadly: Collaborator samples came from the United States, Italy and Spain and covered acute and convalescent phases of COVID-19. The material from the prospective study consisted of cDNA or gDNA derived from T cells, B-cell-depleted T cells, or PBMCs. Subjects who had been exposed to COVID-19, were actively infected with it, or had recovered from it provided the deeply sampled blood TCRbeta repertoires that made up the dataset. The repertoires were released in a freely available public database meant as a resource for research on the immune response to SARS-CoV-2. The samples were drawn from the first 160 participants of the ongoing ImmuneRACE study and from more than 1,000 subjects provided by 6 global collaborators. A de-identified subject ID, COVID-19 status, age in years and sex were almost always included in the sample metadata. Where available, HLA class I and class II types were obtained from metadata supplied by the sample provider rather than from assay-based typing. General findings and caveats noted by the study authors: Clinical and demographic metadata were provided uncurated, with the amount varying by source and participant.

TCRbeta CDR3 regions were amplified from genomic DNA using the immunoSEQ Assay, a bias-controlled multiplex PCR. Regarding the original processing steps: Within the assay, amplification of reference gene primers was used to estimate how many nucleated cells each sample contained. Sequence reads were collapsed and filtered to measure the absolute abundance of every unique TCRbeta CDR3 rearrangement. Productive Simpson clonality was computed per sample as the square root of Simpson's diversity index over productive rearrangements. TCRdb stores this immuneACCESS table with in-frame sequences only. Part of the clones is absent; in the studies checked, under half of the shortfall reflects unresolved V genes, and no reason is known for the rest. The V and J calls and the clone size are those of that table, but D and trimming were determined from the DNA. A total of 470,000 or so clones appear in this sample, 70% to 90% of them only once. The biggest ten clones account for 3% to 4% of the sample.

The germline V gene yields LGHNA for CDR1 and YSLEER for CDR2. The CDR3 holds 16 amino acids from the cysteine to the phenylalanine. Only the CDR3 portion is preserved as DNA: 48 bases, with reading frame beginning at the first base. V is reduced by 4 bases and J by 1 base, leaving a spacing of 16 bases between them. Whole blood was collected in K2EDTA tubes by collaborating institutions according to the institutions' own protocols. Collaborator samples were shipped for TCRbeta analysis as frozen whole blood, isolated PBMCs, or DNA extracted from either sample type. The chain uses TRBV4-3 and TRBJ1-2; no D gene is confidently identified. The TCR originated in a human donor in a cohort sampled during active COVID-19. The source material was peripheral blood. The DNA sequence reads TGCGCCAGCAGCCTAAGTCGTCAGACTTTTAACTATGGCTACACCTTC. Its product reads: CASSLSRQTFNYGYTF.